Below, 22 T cell receptor beta chains from the same sample are listed, as sequenced in a study of early T cells in non-severe SARS-CoV-2 infection. TCRdb fed the 5' RACE reads into MiXCR, producing one record per CDR3 protein. Found here are approximately 32,000 distinct CDR3 sequences, approximately 6.3% of them singletons; the top ten hold approximately 40%. Sample: whole blood. The source is an adult who was a healthcare worker with PCR-confirmed SARS-CoV-2 infection or an uninfected control (not recorded which).

Many counts were recorded for this clonotype. The CDR3 nucleotides read TGTGCCAGCAGCTTGGCCGGCTCCTACGAGCAGTACTTC. Protein: CASSLAGSYEQYF. The chain recombines TRBV5-4 with TRBJ2-7, with D unclear. Germline assignment: CDR1 SGHNT and CDR2 YYREEE (reference sequence). Trimming removed 0 bases from V and 0 bases from J, with 4 bases in between. The CDR3 has 13 residues.

The CDR3 coding sequence is TGTGCCAGCAGCCCGGAGCGGGCCGGGGAGCTGTTTTTT. It specifies CASSPERAGELFF. This sequence joins TRBV7-2 and TRBJ2-2, with D tentatively TRBD2 (6 bases). Per the germline V gene, CDR1 is SGHTA and CDR2 is FQGNSA. The V gene lost 5 bases and the J gene lost 6 bases, with 10 bases spanning the gap. This CDR3 is 13 amino acids long.

This clonotype was seen ten or more times. V is TRBV11-3 and J is TRBJ1-2; D gene ambiguous. The germline V gene encodes CDR1 SGHNT and CDR2 YENEEA. The CDR3 consists of 17 residues. Trimming cost V 5 bases and J 2 bases, with 21 bases left between them. CDR3 sequence (DNA): TGTGCCAGCAGCCATTCTTGGACTCGCAATAGAAACTATGGCTACACCTTC. Protein: CASSHSWTRNRNYGYTF.

This clonotype showed up many times. The J gene is TRBJ2-5, the V gene TRBV12-3 or TRBV12-4, with D possibly being TRBD2 (5 bases). V lost 2 bases, J lost 4 bases, and 11 bases lay in between. CDR3 length: 14 residues. The CDR3 sequence is CASSLTGRAETQYF. CDR3 nucleotides: TGTGCCAGCAGTTTAACGGGGAGAGCAGAGACCCAGTACTTC.

This clonotype was seen ten or more times. This chain links TRBV7-2 with TRBJ2-7, with D tentatively TRBD2 (5 bases). Germline V gene sequence: CDR1 SGHTA, CDR2 FQGNSA. The CDR3 length is 13 residues. V shed 1 base and J shed 7 bases, with 11 bases lying between them. Written as DNA, the CDR3 is TGTGCCAGCAGCTTAGTTGAGGGCCGAGAGCAGTACTTC. Translation: CASSLVEGREQYF. The variable domain in full, with the rest retrieved from reference TRBV7-2 and TRBJ2-7, is GAGVSQSPSNKVTEKGKDVELRCDPISGHTALYWYRQSLGQGLEFLIYFQGNSAPDKSGLPSDRFSAERTGGSVSTLTIQRTQQEDSAVYLCASSLVEGREQYFGPGTRLTVT.

This clonotype showed up many times. The rearrangement joins TRBV18 to TRBJ2-5; TRBD1 might be the D (6 bases). V lost 2 bases and J 5 bases, leaving 15 bases between the germline ends. CDR1 KGHSH and CDR2 LQKENI come from the germline V gene. The CDR3 runs 15 residues. CDR3 coding DNA: TGTGCCAGCTCACCATTAACAGGGTCGTCGGAGACCCAGTACTTC. This sequence encodes CASSPLTGSSETQYF.

Many counts were recorded for this clonotype. The chain is built from TRBV20-1 and TRBJ1-4; 12 bases match TRBD1. CDR3 length: 14 amino acids. Germline CDR1 reads DFQATT; CDR2 reads SNEGSKA (reference sequence). The junction had 4 bases not matched to a gene; V was cut back by 4 bases and J by 7 bases. The CDR3 sequence is CSANGGQGAEKLFF. CDR3 nucleotide sequence: TGCAGTGCTAACGGGGGACAGGGGGCTGAAAAACTGTTTTTT.

This clonotype has just a few counts. The chain is built from TRBV5-6 and TRBJ2-5; 7 bases are a match to TRBD2. Germline loops: CDR1 SGHDT, CDR2 YYEEEE. J gave up 1 base and V 4 bases, and 7 bases lay outside the gene matches. The CDR3 runs to 15 residues. CDR3 amino acids: CASSVLAGPQETQYF. In DNA, the CDR3 is TGTGCCAGCAGCGTGTTAGCGGGCCCCCAAGAGACCCAGTACTTC.

The sample holds many counts of this clonotype. The chain couples TRBV19 to TRBJ2-6, with D perhaps matching TRBD1 (5 bases). The germline V and J ends were trimmed by 6 bases and 4 bases, with 16 bases remaining between them. The CDR3 totals 16 residues. Germline V lookup: CDR1 LNHDA, CDR2 SQIVND (reference sequence). The CDR3 region is CASRDLRAPGANVLTF. The DNA of the CDR3 is TGTGCCAGTAGGGATCTCAGGGCTCCCGGGGCCAACGTCCTGACTTTC.

This clonotype came up a few times. V usage is TRBV5-1 and J usage is TRBJ2-7; D perhaps matches TRBD1 (5 bases). This CDR3 region has 13 residues. From germline, CDR1 is SGHRS and CDR2 YFSETQ. With 2 bases removed from V and 6 bases from J, the gap between germline ends came to 12 bases. CDR3 in amino acids: CASSFGSGPEQYF. The CDR3 nucleotides read TGCGCCAGCAGCTTCGGGTCAGGGCCCGAGCAGTACTTC.

This clonotype occurred many times. V and J are TRBV7-8 and TRBJ1-1; D is unclear. Deletions cut 5 bases from V and 9 bases from J, with 16 bases between. The germline gives CDR1 SGHVS, CDR2 FQNEAQ. The CDR3 covers 13 residues. The CDR3 region has the DNA TGTGCCAGCAGCCCAAGTGGTCAGACGCAAGCTTTCTTT. It is translated as CASSPSGQTQAFF.

This clonotype has a count of ten or more. This rearrangement joins TRBV2 to TRBJ1-5; possibly TRBD1 for D (5 bases). The length of the CDR3 is 16 residues. Germline CDR1 SNHLY, CDR2 FYNNEI. Trimming stripped 1 base from V and 5 bases from J, with 15 bases between. Here the CDR3 reads CASSEGGTAVDQPQHF. The CDR3, as DNA: TGTGCCAGCAGTGAAGGGGGGACGGCGGTTGATCAGCCCCAGCATTTT.

This clonotype was detected many times. V and J are TRBV11-2 and TRBJ2-1; possibly TRBD2 for D (5 bases). Deletions cut 5 bases from V and 7 bases from J, with 15 bases between. The germline V gene has CDR1 SGHAT and CDR2 FQNNGV. CDR3 size: 14 residues. As DNA, the CDR3 is TGTGCCAGCAGCCTGGGAGCCCTCTGGAATGAGCAGTTCTTC. This sequence encodes CASSLGALWNEQFF.

The rearrangement links TRBV4-2 to TRBJ2-5; D remains unclear. Germline V gene sequence: CDR1 LGHNA, CDR2 YNFKEQ. Deletions cut 0 bases from V and 1 base from J, with 6 bases between. The CDR3 spans 14 residues. CDR3 nucleotide sequence: TGTGCCAGCAGCCAAGATGACCTCCAAGAGACCCAGTACTTC. As protein: CASSQDDLQETQYF.

The table lists this clonotype with many counts. The CDR3, as DNA: TGTGCCAGCTCACTACAAAGAGGGGACGGCTATGGCTACACCTTC. Its protein is CASSLQRGDGYGYTF. The rearrangement links TRBV18 to TRBJ1-2; D is perhaps TRBD1 (5 bases). Trimming took 4 bases from V and 4 from J, leaving 16 bases between them. Germline V gene sequence: CDR1 KGHSH, CDR2 LQKENI. There are 15 residues in the CDR3. Drawing the rest from reference TRBV18 and TRBJ1-2, the complete variable domain is NAGVMQNPRHLVRRRGQEARLRCSPMKGHSHVYWYRQLPEEGLKFMVYLQKENIIDESGMPKERFSAEFPKEGPSILRIQQVVRGDSAAYFCASSLQRGDGYGYTFGSGTRLTVV.

The chain's CDR3 is CASTRGGDRNEQFF. CDR3 in DNA: TGTGCCAGCACGAGGGGGGGGGATCGGAATGAGCAGTTCTTC. The rearrangement uses TRBV6-5 and TRBJ2-1; D perhaps matches TRBD2 (7 bases). Germline-derived CDR1 and CDR2 are MNHEY and SVGAGI. The CDR3 runs to 14 residues. V was pared by 7 bases and J by 7 bases, with 17 bases between.

This clonotype appeared many times. This chain links TRBV19 with TRBJ2-7; unclear D gene. This CDR3 comprises 13 residues. CDR1 is LNHDA and CDR2 is SQIVND in the germline V gene (reference sequence). V shed 4 bases and J shed 3 bases, with 10 bases lying between them. The CDR3, as DNA: TGTGCCAGTAGTAGAGAGCCTAGCTACGAGCAGTACTTC. Amino acids: CASSREPSYEQYF.

This clonotype was counted only a few times. The chain carries TRBV5-1 and TRBJ2-1; TRBD2 matches at 15 bases. Unmatched junction bases numbered 8, after V lost 4 bases and J lost 6 bases. Per germline, CDR1 SGHRS and CDR2 YFSETQ. The CDR3 contains 17 residues. CDR3 coding DNA: TGCGCCAGCAGCCCAGACCCGGGACTAGCGGGAGGCAATGAGCAGTTCTTC. It encodes CASSPDPGLAGGNEQFF.

This clonotype has at least ten counts. The chain couples TRBV13 to TRBJ2-7; TRBD2 matches 9 bases. Per the germline V gene, CDR1 is PRHDT and CDR2 is FYEKMQ (reference sequence). The CDR3 extends over 16 amino acids. Losses at the gene ends were 0 bases for V and 0 bases for J; bases not matched to a gene: 3. Written as DNA, the CDR3 is TGTGCCAGCAGCTTAGGCCTAGCGGGAAGCTCCTACGAGCAGTACTTC. Protein: CASSLGLAGSSYEQYF.

This clonotype has ten or more counts. The junction and the germline gene differ at one end; a read error may be behind it. The chain employs TRBV27 and TRBJ2-7; TRBD2 matches at 7 bases. Germline CDR1 reads MNHEY; CDR2 reads SMNVEV (reference sequence). The CDR3 loop spans 15 amino acids. CDR3 amino acids: CASSLSSGGGSGLIF. CDR3 in DNA: TGTGCCAGCAGTTTATCTTCGGGAGGTGGCTCGGGGCTTATCTTC.

This clonotype was observed many times. The J gene is TRBJ2-7, the V gene TRBV20-1, with 9 nucleotides matching TRBD1. CDR3 length equals 14 residues. J was trimmed by 1 base and V by 4 bases; bases with no gene match: 5. Germline V gene sequence: CDR1 DFQATT, CDR2 SNEGSKA (reference sequence). CDR3 DNA: TGCAGTGCTAAACAGGGGGCGTTGTCCTACGAGCAGTACTTC. Protein sequence: CSAKQGALSYEQYF.

The chain combines TRBV2 with TRBJ2-1, with 10 bases aligning to TRBD2. The CDR3 is 15 residues long. Trimming at V came to 6 bases and at J to 9 bases, leaving 11 bases not matched to a gene. Germline CDR1 is SNHLY and CDR2 is FYNNEI. CDR3 coding DNA: TGTGCCAGCAGATACCTAGCGGGGGCCCGTAGTGAGCAGTTCTTC. Its protein is CASRYLAGARSEQFF.